The present TCR beta chain was sequenced within a study of blood T cell repertoires in COVID-19. Study in general: Specimens from acute and convalescent COVID-19 originated in the United States, Italy and Spain. Sources were T cells, B-cell-depleted T cells, or PBMCs; the material itself was cDNA or gDNA.

This clone came up a few times. Other DNA sequences of this sample code for an identical CDR3. Followed longitudinally, the Seattle patients had been enrolled during active infection. Original data processing: Estimation of nucleated cell counts was performed using reference gene primer amplification. The method was immunoSEQ multiplex PCR; TCRdb's version includes in-frame clones alone and lacks a portion of them. From that table come the V and J calls and clone size; the DNA was used to work out D and trimming. This table has over 450,000 clones, roughly 89% appearing once. Per the germline V gene, CDR1 is SEHNR and CDR2 is FQNEAQ (reference sequence). Trimming took 4 bases from V and 4 from J; bases not matched to a gene: 3. The CDR3 spans 15 residues.

The chain has TRBV7-9 and TRBJ2-2, with TRBD1 matching over 10 bases. The sample taken for sequencing was peripheral blood. The TCR originated in a woman between 50 and 59 years old with COVID-19, enrolled during active disease. CDR3: CASSSRDRGTGELFF. CDR3 nucleotides: TGTGCCAGCAGCTCCCGGGACAGGGGCACCGGGGAGCTGTTTTTT.